This T cell receptor beta chain emerged from a study of blood T cell repertoires in COVID-19. In the study overall: PBMCs, B-cell-depleted T cells, or T cells provided the cDNA or gDNA that made up the material.

The authors' processing: For nucleated cells, counts were estimated from reference gene primer amplification. Clones were read by immunoSEQ multiplex PCR, and TCRdb kept only the in-frame ones, dropping some. Clone size and the V and J calls come from that table; the DNA yielded D and trimming. The sample contains 200,000 to 250,000 clones, around 88% of which appear only once. V lost 2 bases and J 4 bases, leaving 15 bases between the germline ends. CDR3 length equals 15 residues. Per germline, CDR1 SGHRS and CDR2 YFSETQ. The receptor's source is a woman aged 45-65 years with acute COVID-19. Sequencing input: PBMCs or T cells enriched from blood (not recorded which). This chain connects TRBV5-1 to TRBJ1-2, with D maybe TRBD1 (5 bases). CDR3 sequence (DNA): TGCGCCAGCAGCTTCCAGGGCGCGGGGAGCTATGGCTACACCTTC. Translated, it gives CASSFQGAGSYGYTF.